The source of this T cell receptor beta chain is a study of blood T cell repertoires in COVID-19. On the study more broadly: Acute and convalescent COVID-19 samples came from the United States, Italy and Spain. The analysed material was cDNA or gDNA that came from T cells, B-cell-depleted T cells, or PBMCs.

Original analysis: Reference gene primers were amplified, and this amplification served to estimate nucleated cell counts. Clones were sequenced by immunoSEQ multiplex PCR, and TCRdb holds only the in-frame ones, with some missing. V and J calls and clone size are those listed in that table; D and trimming were worked out from the DNA. The table lists about 340,000 clones, around nine tenths of them singletons. Losses at the gene ends were 3 bases for V and 4 bases for J; bases not matched to a gene: 7. Germline V gene lookup returns CDR1 GTSNPN and CDR2 SVGIG (reference sequence). This CDR3 is built from 15 residues. Seattle's enrolled individuals joined amid active infection and were then monitored longitudinally.

The chain has TRBV30 and TRBJ1-1; 11 bases match TRBD1. The sequenced material came from peripheral blood. The TCR was taken from a woman aged 55 to 70 with COVID-19, enrolled during active disease. The CDR3 region is CAWRGQGASSTEAFF. CDR3 nucleotide sequence: TGTGCCTGGAGAGGACAGGGGGCGTCCAGCACTGAAGCTTTCTTT.